What follows describes a single TCR beta chain. Germline V gene sequence: CDR1 SNHLY, CDR2 FYNNEI. V dropped 6 bases and J dropped 2; count of bases not matched to a gene: 8. The CDR3 extends over 16 amino acids. This sample was taken from a study of cytomegalovirus exposure and HLA in healthy donors. Both 60 Vbeta primers and 13 Jbeta primers went into the PCR. TCRdb's table, derived via immunoSEQ multiplex PCR, lists solely in-frame clones and lacks some. The sample holds 180,000 or so clones; about 77% are singletons and the top ten take about 2.5%. The sequence came from a woman aged 25 to 39 in good health and CMV-seropositive. The sequenced sample consisted of PBMCs. The V gene is TRBV2, the J gene TRBJ1-5, with 9 bases lining up with TRBD1. CDR3 sequence reads: CASRPRTGDGNQPQHF. CDR3 DNA sequence: TGTGCCAGCAGACCTCGGACAGGGGACGGCAATCAGCCCCAGCATTTT.